The 20 T cell receptor beta chains below come from one sample, sequenced in a study of blood T cell repertoires in COVID-19. Sequencing used immunoSEQ multiplex PCR; TCRdb keeps in-frame clones, though not all of them. This sample has 150,000 to 200,000 clones; 80% occur once, and the top ten carry about 5.6%. The material sequenced was PBMCs or T cells enriched from blood (not recorded which). These receptors all come from a man aged 35-49 years who had recovered from COVID-19.

This chain uses TRBV15 with TRBJ2-6; perhaps TRBD1 as D (6 bases). CDR1 and CDR2 from the germline V gene are LNHNV and YYDKDF (reference sequence). V dropped 1 base and J dropped 2 bases, with 9 bases sitting between them. The CDR3 contains 16 residues. CDR3 residues: CATSRAGDTGANVLTF. The CDR3 DNA sequence: TGTGCCACCAGCAGAGCCGGGGACACTGGGGCCAACGTCCTGACTTTC. Together with reference TRBV15 and TRBJ2-6, the CDR3 gives the full variable domain: DAMVIQNPRYQVTQFGKPVTLSCSQTLNHNVMYWYQQKSSQAPKLLFHYYDKDFNNEADTPDNFQSRRPNTSFCFLDIRSPGLGDTAMYLCATSRAGDTGANVLTFGAGSRLTVL.

This clone was observed a single time. This chain links TRBV6-6 with TRBJ1-4, with D possibly matching TRBD1 (6 bases). This CDR3 contains 14 residues. Trimming took 4 bases from V and 4 from J, leaving 10 bases between them. CDR1 is MNHNY, CDR2 SVGAGI, per germline (reference sequence). The CDR3 nucleotides read TGTGCCAGCAGTTGGACAGCAGTTAATGAAAAACTGTTTTTT. As protein: CASSWTAVNEKLFF.

The V and J genes are TRBV5-6 and TRBJ1-1, with D hard to call. Germline loops: CDR1 SGHDT, CDR2 YYEEEE. V was cut by 5 bases and J by 0 bases, with 17 bases left in between. CDR3 length: 16 amino acids. CDR3 region: CASSYDSGNMNTEAFF. The CDR3 DNA is TGTGCCAGCAGTTATGACTCGGGGAACATGAACACTGAAGCTTTCTTT. The full variable domain, its missing parts supplied by reference TRBV5-6 and TRBJ1-1, is DAGVTQSPTHLIKTRGQQVTLRCSPKSGHDTVSWYQQALGQGPQFIFQYYEEEERQRGNFPDRFSGHQFPNYSSELNVNALLLGDSALYLCASSYDSGNMNTEAFFGQGTRLTVV.

This sequence joins TRBV27 and TRBJ1-5; D call uncertain. This CDR3 spans 14 amino acids. The V and J ends lost 6 bases and 8 bases respectively, with 17 bases between them. Germline values: CDR1 MNHEY, CDR2 SMNVEV (reference sequence). This CDR3 is CASSTSTQAKPQHF. The CDR3 nucleotides are TGTGCCAGCAGCACGTCCACCCAAGCTAAGCCCCAGCATTTT.

The chain joins TRBV19 to TRBJ2-5, with TRBD1 identical over 7 bases. Germline V gene sequence: CDR1 LNHDA, CDR2 SQIVND (reference sequence). The CDR3 contains 15 residues. The V gene end was trimmed by 6 bases and the J gene end by 7 bases; junction bases not matched to a gene: 14. The CDR3 is CASSIVDRDERTQYF. Here the CDR3 DNA reads TGTGCCAGTAGCATTGTAGACAGGGATGAGAGGACCCAGTACTTC.

The J gene is TRBJ1-6, the V gene TRBV5-1; no reliable D call. This CDR3 has 14 amino acids. Germline assignment: CDR1 SGHRS and CDR2 YFSETQ. Trimming removed 5 bases at V and 5 bases at J, with 11 bases between. CDR3 protein: CASRAMLDNSPLHF. DNA of the CDR3: TGCGCCAGCAGGGCAATGCTTGATAATTCACCCCTCCACTTT.

The chain employs TRBV2 and TRBJ1-3; no firm D call. Germline V CDR1 and CDR2: SNHLY, FYNNEI. The germline V and J ends were trimmed by 4 bases and 1 base, with 11 bases remaining between them. The CDR3 has 15 amino acids. CDR3 sequence reads: CASSVELISGNTIYF. The CDR3 DNA reads as TGTGCCAGCAGTGTCGAGTTAATTTCTGGAAACACCATATATTTT.

V gene TRBV20-1 combines with J gene TRBJ1-2, with 7 positions matching TRBD1. CDR1 and CDR2 from the germline V gene are DFQATT and SNEGSKA (reference sequence). Losses at the gene ends were 1 base for V and 12 bases for J; bases not matched to a gene: 5. This CDR3 has 11 residues. The CDR3 protein is CSARAIQGNTF. DNA of the CDR3: TGCAGTGCTAGAGCGATACAGGGGAACACCTTC.

The chain combines TRBV5-1 with TRBJ1-1; the D gene is possibly TRBD1 (5 bases). This CDR3 is 15 amino acids long. Per the germline V gene, CDR1 is SGHRS and CDR2 is YFSETQ. V lost 0 bases, J lost 1 base, and 10 bases lay in between. CDR3 DNA sequence: TGCGCCAGCAGCTTGGCAGGGAGGCAGAACACTGAAGCTTTCTTT. Protein sequence: CASSLAGRQNTEAFF.

The chain is built from TRBV5-6 and TRBJ2-5, with 8 nucleotides matching TRBD2. Germline V gives CDR1 SGHDT, CDR2 YYEEEE. The length of the CDR3 is 16 residues. Trimming cost V 4 bases and J 1 base; bases outside gene matches: 9. This chain's CDR3 is CASSGPGLEFQETQYF. The CDR3 DNA reads TGTGCCAGCAGCGGACCGGGACTAGAGTTCCAAGAGACCCAGTACTTC.

The J gene is TRBJ2-6, the V gene TRBV7-8; D uncertain. V was pared by 1 base and J by 2 bases, with 9 bases between. Germline V gene sequence: CDR1 SGHVS, CDR2 FQNEAQ. This CDR3 is built from 16 residues. DNA for the CDR3: TGTGCCAGCAGCTTAGATAGGAGTACTGGGGCCAACGTCCTGACTTTC. Its protein is CASSLDRSTGANVLTF.

The CDR3 DNA follows: TGTGCCAGCAGCCCCTTACAGGGGAGGAGCACAGATACGCAGTATTTT. It is translated as CASSPLQGRSTDTQYF. V is TRBV5-4 and J is TRBJ2-3; the D gene is possibly TRBD1 (7 bases). Per germline, CDR1 SGHNT and CDR2 YYREEE (reference sequence). The CDR3 runs to 16 residues. V was trimmed by 4 bases and J by 0 bases, leaving 15 bases between them.

The sample holds a few counts of this clone. The chain carries TRBV5-1 and TRBJ1-2; 10 bases are a match to TRBD1. The V gene's germline CDR1 is SGHRS and CDR2 YFSETQ. The CDR3 spans 14 residues. Trimming took 3 bases from V and 6 from J; bases not matched to a gene: 5. The chain's CDR3 is CASSSTGGSHGYTF. The CDR3 DNA sequence: TGCGCCAGCAGCTCGACAGGGGGCAGCCATGGCTACACCTTC.

The rearrangement uses TRBV7-9 and TRBJ1-2; D is unresolved. Deletions cut 3 bases from V and 7 bases from J, with 15 bases between. Germline CDR1 and CDR2: SEHNR and FQNEAQ (reference sequence). CDR3 length: 14 amino acids. CDR3: CASSFGVMAGGYTF. The CDR3 bases are TGTGCCAGCAGCTTCGGCGTTATGGCGGGTGGCTACACCTTC.

This clone showed up just a few times. The chain uses TRBV6-2 or TRBV6-3 and TRBJ2-7; D ambiguous. The V gene lost 6 bases and the J gene lost 5 bases, with 11 bases spanning the gap. The length of the CDR3 is 12 residues. Germline CDR1 MNHEY, CDR2 SVGEGT. The CDR3 sequence is CASSSGWDEQYF. DNA of the CDR3: TGTGCCAGCAGCTCAGGTTGGGACGAGCAGTACTTC.

V is TRBV9 and J is TRBJ2-2; the match to TRBD1 covers 7 bases. The CDR3 loop spans 14 amino acids. The germline V gene has CDR1 SGDLS and CDR2 YYNGEE. Trimming removed 6 bases from V and 2 bases from J; junction bases left unmatched: 4. CDR3: CASTGTVNTGELFF. CDR3 nucleotide sequence: TGTGCCAGCACCGGGACAGTTAACACCGGGGAGCTGTTTTTT.

The chain combines TRBV19 with TRBJ1-1; D remains ambiguous. V was pared by 5 bases and J by 8 bases, with 12 bases between. Germline V gene sequence: CDR1 LNHDA, CDR2 SQIVND (reference sequence). The CDR3 length is 12 residues. The CDR3 protein is CASSFLEAEAFF. In DNA form, the CDR3 reads TGTGCCAGTAGTTTTTTAGAAGCCGAAGCTTTCTTT.

This clone has just one count. J is TRBJ2-1 and V is TRBV18; D not certain. CDR3 size: 15 residues. The germline gives CDR1 KGHSH, CDR2 LQKENI. V was pared by 2 bases and J by 0 bases, with 8 bases between. The CDR3 loop reads CASSPYVSSYNEQFF. The CDR3 region has the DNA TGTGCCAGCTCACCATATGTCAGCTCCTACAATGAGCAGTTCTTC.

The rearrangement links TRBV7-2 to TRBJ1-5; no clear D. CDR1 is SGHTA, CDR2 FQGNSA, per germline. The length of the CDR3 is 13 residues. Deletions cut 2 bases from V and 7 bases from J, with 9 bases between. The CDR3 DNA reads as TGTGCCAGCAGCTTAATGCCAAGCCAGCCCCAGCATTTT. Translated, it gives CASSLMPSQPQHF.

J is TRBJ2-4 and V is TRBV19; tentative D call: TRBD2 (6 bases). V was pared by 7 bases and J by 7 bases, with 20 bases between. CDR1 and CDR2 (germline): LNHDA, SQIVND (reference sequence). The CDR3 is made up of 15 amino acids. CDR3 in amino acids: CASTLGLTEKNIQYF. For the CDR3, the DNA is TGTGCCAGTACCCTGGGACTTACAGAGAAGAACATTCAGTACTTC.